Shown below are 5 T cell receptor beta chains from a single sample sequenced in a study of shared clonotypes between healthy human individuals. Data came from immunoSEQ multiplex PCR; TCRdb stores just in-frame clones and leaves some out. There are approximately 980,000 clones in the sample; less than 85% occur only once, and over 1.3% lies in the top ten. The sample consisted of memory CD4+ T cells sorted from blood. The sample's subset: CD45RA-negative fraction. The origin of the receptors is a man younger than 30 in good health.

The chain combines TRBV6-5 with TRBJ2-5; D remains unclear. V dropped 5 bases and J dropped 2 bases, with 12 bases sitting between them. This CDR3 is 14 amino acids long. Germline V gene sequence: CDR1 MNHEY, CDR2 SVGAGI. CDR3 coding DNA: TGTGCCAGCAGTCCCCAGACACTTCAAGAGACCCAGTACTTC. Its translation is CASSPQTLQETQYF.

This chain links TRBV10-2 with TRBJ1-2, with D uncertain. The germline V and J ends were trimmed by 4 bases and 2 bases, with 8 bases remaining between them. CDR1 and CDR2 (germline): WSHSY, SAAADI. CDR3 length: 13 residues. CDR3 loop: CASSVGGNYGYTF. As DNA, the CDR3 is TGCGCCAGCAGTGTCGGCGGAAACTATGGCTACACCTTC.

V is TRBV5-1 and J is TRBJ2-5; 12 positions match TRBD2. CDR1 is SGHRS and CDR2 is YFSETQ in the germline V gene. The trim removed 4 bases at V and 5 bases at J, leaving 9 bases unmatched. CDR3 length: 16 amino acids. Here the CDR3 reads CASSAQTSGSQETQYF. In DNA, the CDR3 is TGCGCCAGCAGCGCTCAGACTAGCGGGAGTCAGGAGACCCAGTACTTC.

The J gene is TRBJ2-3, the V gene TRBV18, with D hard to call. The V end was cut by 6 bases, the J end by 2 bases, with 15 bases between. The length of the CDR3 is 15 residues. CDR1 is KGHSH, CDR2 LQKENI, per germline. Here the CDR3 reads CASSSSSPFTDTQYF. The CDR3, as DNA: TGTGCCAGCTCTTCATCCAGCCCCTTCACAGATACGCAGTATTTT.

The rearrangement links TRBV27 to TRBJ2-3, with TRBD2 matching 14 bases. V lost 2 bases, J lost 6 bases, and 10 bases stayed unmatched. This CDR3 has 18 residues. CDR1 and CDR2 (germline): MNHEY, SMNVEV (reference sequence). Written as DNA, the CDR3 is TGTGCCAGCAGTTTAAACCGACTAGCGGGGGGGCAAACCGATACGCAGTATTTT. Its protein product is CASSLNRLAGGQTDTQYF.